This T cell receptor beta chain was found in a study of CD4 T cells in relation to SARS-CoV-2 and coronaviruses (dated by TCRdb to the early 2020s). For the wider study: In the ViraFEST assay, PBMCs were cultured with antigen for around eleven days, after which TCR beta CDR3s were sequenced to identify antigen-specific clonal expansions. At the level of individual TCR clonotypes, the study measured memory CD4+ T cell crossreactivity between SARS-CoV-2 spike protein and common cold coronavirus spike proteins. Using patient-derived lymphoblastoid cell lines, the shared crossreactive spike epitopes were mapped to their HLA restriction. The Adaptive Biotechnologies TCR-sequencing kit was used for samples from a few pre-COVID donors and for the naive versus memory experiments, whereas the other data were Illumina-based. The full convalescent cohort of 12 patients had a median age of almost 40 years, ranging from roughly 21 to 75 years. Expansion assays from other donors in the study were sequenced with a different, Illumina-based TCR-beta assay. The approximately 12 convalescent patients included 8 males and 4 females; two subjects were Hispanic. Results and caveats for the whole study, not just this receptor: Memory CD4+ clonotypes crossrecognizing SARS-CoV-2 and at least one common cold coronavirus spike were found in around 59% of donors. Crossreactive clones showed significantly weaker SARS-CoV-2-driven expansion than monoreactive clones, consistent with antigenic imprinting. Crossreactivity analysis was centred on spike protein, so crossreactivity against other viral proteins was not assessed. Because no donor provided both pre-pandemic and post-infection samples, tracing the source of pre-existing responses was limited. Naive versus memory sequencing indicated that memory recall responses, rather than primary responses primed during culture, are detected by the assay. The study was limited by small numbers of patients and tested TCRs.

Concerning this clone itself: This clone's antigen is unknown. Base qualities were left out, and no much larger clone turns up one base away.

V loses 2 bases at its end and J loses 1 base; junction bases beyond the gene matches: 11. CDR1 and CDR2, per the germline V gene (reference sequence), are MNHEY and SMNVEV. The CDR3 has 18 amino acids, counting the end cysteine and phenylalanine. The kept DNA is CDR3 alone, 54 bases in frame from the first base. Naive and memory CD4+ T cells were separated from cryopreserved PBMCs through CD4 enrichment, which was followed by EasySep naive CD4+ T cell enrichment. Sorted naive or memory CD4+ T cells (more than 85,000) were cultured 1:1 with T cell-depleted PBMCs and CEF peptides for around ten days. Triplicate replicate wells were generally used for each peptide culture condition. Ficoll-Paque PLUS gradient centrifugation was used to isolate PBMCs from either whole blood or leukapheresis product. PBMCs were either cryopreserved at -140°C or used fresh in the expansion assay. The QIAamp Micro DNA Kit was used to extract genomic DNA from the CD4+ T cells.

Survey-level immunoSEQ TCR-beta sequencing was performed on DNA from CEF-cultured naive and memory CD4+ T cells. For the original study's pipeline: During preprocessing, nonproductive sequences were discarded, as were any CDR3s that did not begin with C, did not end with F or W, or were shorter than 7 amino acids. Antigen-specific clonotypes were called with the MANAFEST web app, based on expansion relative to reference and other culture wells. A clone counted as positive if significantly expanded in 2 of 3 replicate wells versus the reference culture at FDR below 0.05. To be called positive, a clone also had to show significant expansion compared with every other tandem well and an odds ratio greater than 5. Cultured and uncultured naive and memory CD4+ repertoires were searched for previously identified spike- and CEF-reactive CDR3s. CDR3 homology was quantified as pairwise Levenshtein distance, calculated with the stringdist R package after three terminal residues were trimmed from each end. The source is immuneACCESS, and TCRdb retained only in-frame sequences with V and J called. Part of the clones is not carried over; for the studies checked, unresolved V genes explain less than half of this, and the remainder is unexplained. V, J and clone size are those of that table, while D and trimming were read from the DNA. In this sample the table shows about 47,000 clones, around 79% of which occur a single time. The ten largest clones represent about 1.3% of the sample.

The source of this sequence is an adult with COVID-19. Material for sequencing was naive CD4+ T cells from PBMCs, cultured in vitro. The intended sense of this specimen's cell subset or site label: naive CD4+ T cells isolated by negative enrichment. The rearranged segments are TRBV27 and TRBJ2-7; the junction holds 10 bases that match TRBD1. The bases are TGTGCCAGCAGTTTAAAACCGTACGACAGGGGGCTATCCTACGAGCAGTACTTC. The encoded protein is CASSLKPYDRGLSYEQYF.